In its sample, the clone carrying this T cell receptor beta chain was seen a few times. The antigen remains unidentified. Germline assignment: CDR1 SGHTA and CDR2 FQGNSA. V lost 2 bases and J lost 9; bases outside the gene matches: 6. This CDR3 region has 14 residues. This entry comes from a study of PD-1 blockade in classical Hodgkin lymphoma. Whole-study findings and limits: The authors excluded patients who started nivolumab under 1 year after ASCT.

The table came from immunoSEQ multiplex PCR; TCRdb's copy has only in-frame clones and leaves some out. The sample lists 20,000 to 25,000 clones; approximately 77% were seen once. Time point described: cycle 4 day 1 (C4D1), after less than 7 weeks of nivolumab. In every patient, relapse followed autologous stem cell transplantation, while exposure to brentuximab vedotin differed. The sequencing used peripheral blood mononuclear cells (PBMCs), collected before the fourth cycle of nivolumab. The TCR sequence derives from a human donor with classical Hodgkin lymphoma. The chain employs TRBV7-2 and TRBJ2-1, with TRBD2 matching over 8 bases. The chain's CDR3 is CASSLSTSVGEQFF. CDR3 nucleotides: TGTGCCAGCAGCTTATCGACTAGCGTGGGTGAGCAGTTCTTC.